This T cell receptor (beta chain) was retrieved from a study of identifying expanded T cells in peripheral blood. Here immunoSEQ multiplex PCR was the method, and the copy in TCRdb shows in-frame clones only, minus some. The sample has 100,000 to 150,000 clones, 65% to 90% seen once. During the collection period, no donor immune events like infections were recorded. Germline lookup yields CDR1 LNHDA and CDR2 SQIVND (reference sequence). CDR3 length: 18 amino acids. V was pared by 5 bases and J by 1 base, with 18 bases between. Sequencing used blood. This clonotype originated in a person aged 18-70 years in good health. The V gene is TRBV19, the J gene TRBJ2-6; D tentatively reads TRBD1 or TRBD2 (5 bases each). The CDR3 coding sequence is TGTGCCAGTAGTTTTCCGGGGACCTTCTCTTCTGGGGCCAACGTCCTGACTTTC. The encoded protein is CASSFPGTFSSGANVLTF.